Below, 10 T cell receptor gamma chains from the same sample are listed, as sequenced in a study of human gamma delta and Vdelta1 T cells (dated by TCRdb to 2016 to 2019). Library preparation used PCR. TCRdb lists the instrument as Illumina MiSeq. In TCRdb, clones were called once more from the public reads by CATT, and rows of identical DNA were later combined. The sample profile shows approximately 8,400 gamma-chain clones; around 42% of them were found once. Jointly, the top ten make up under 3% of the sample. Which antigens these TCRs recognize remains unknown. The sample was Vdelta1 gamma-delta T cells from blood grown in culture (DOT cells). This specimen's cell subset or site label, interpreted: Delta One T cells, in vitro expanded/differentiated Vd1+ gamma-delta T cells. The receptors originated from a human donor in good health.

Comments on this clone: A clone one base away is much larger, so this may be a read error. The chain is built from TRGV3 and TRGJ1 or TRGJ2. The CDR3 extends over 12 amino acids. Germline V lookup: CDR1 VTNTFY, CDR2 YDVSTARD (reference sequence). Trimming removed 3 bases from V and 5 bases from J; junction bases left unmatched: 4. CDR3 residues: CATWDEHYKKLF. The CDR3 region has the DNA TGTGCCACCTGGGACGAACATTATAAGAAACTCTTT.

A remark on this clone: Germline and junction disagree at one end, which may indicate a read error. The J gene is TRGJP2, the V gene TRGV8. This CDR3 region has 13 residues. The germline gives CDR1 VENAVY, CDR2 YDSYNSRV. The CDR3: CATWDSSDWTKTF. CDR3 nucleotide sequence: TGTGCCACCTGGGATAGCTCTGATTGGACCAAGACGTTT.

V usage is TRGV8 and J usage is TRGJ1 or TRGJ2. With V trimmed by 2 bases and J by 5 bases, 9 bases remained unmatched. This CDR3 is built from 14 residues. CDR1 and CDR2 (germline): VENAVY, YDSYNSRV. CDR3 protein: CATWDKAPNYKKLF. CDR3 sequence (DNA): TGTGCCACCTGGGATAAGGCCCCAAATTATAAGAAACTCTTT.

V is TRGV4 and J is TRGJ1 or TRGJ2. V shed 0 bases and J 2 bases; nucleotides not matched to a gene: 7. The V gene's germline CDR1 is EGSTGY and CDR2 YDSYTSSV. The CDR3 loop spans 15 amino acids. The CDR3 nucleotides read TGTGCCACCTGGGATGGGGAGACGGATTATTATAAGAAACTCTTT. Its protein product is CATWDGETDYYKKLF.

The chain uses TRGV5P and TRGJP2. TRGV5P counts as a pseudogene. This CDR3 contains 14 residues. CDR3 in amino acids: CATWGRCGDWIKTF. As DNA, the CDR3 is TGTGCCACCTGGGGCCGATGTGGTGATTGGATCAAGACGTTT.

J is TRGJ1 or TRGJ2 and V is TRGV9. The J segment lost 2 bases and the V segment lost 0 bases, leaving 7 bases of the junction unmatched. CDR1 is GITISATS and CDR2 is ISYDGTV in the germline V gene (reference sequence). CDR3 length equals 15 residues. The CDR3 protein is CALWEVHRHYYKKLF. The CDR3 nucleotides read TGTGCCTTGTGGGAGGTGCATAGACATTATTATAAGAAACTCTTT.

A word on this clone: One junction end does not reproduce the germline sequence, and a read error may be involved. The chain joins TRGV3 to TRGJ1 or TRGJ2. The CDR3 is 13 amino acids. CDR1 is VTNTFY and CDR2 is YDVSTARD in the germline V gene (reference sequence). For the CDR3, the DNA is TGTGCCACCTGGGACAGGCTGGAATATAAGAAACTATTT. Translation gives CATWDRLEYKKLF.

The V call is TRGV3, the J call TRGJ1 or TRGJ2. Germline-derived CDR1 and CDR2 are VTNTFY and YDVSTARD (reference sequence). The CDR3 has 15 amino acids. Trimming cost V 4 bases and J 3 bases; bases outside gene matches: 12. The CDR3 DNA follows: TGTGCCACCTGGGAGACGACCGCGGTTTATTATAAGAAACTCTTT. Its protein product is CATWETTAVYYKKLF.

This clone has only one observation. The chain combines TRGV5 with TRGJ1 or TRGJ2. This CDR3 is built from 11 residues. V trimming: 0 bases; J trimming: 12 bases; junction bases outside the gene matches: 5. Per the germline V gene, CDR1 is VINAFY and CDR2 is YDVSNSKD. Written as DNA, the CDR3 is TGTGCCACCTGGGACAGGCGTGGGAAACTCTTT. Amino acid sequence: CATWDRRGKLF.

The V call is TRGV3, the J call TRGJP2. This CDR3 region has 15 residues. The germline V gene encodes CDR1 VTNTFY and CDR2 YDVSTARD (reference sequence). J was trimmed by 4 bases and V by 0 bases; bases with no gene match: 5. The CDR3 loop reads CATWDRPISDWIKTF. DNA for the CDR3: TGTGCCACCTGGGACAGGCCGATTAGTGATTGGATCAAGACGTTT.